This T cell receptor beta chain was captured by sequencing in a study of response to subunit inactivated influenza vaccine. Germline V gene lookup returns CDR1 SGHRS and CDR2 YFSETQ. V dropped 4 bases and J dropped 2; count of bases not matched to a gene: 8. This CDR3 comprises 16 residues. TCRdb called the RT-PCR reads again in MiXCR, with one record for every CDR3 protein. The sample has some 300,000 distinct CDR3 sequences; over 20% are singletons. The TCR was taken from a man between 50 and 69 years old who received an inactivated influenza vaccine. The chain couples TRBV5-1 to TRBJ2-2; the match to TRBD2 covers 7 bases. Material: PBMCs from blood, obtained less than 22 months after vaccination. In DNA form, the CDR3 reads TGCGCCAGCAGCCCCGGGCTAGCGGTAAACACCGGGGAGCTGTTTTTT. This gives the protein CASSPGLAVNTGELFF.